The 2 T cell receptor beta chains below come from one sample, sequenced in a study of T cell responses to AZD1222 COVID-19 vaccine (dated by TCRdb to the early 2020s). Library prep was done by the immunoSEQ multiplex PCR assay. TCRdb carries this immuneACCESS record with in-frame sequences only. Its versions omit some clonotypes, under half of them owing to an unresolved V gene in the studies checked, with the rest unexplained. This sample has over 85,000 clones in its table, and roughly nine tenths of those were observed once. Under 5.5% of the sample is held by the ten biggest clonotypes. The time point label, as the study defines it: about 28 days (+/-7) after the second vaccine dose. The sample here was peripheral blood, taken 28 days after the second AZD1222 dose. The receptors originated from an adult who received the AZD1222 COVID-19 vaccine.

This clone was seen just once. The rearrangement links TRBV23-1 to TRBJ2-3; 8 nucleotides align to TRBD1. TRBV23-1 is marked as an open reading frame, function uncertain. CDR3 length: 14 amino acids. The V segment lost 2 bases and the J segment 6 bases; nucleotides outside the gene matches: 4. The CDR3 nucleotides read TGCGCCAGCAGTCAAGACAGGGGTTCCGATACGCAGTATTTT. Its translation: CASSQDRGSDTQYF.

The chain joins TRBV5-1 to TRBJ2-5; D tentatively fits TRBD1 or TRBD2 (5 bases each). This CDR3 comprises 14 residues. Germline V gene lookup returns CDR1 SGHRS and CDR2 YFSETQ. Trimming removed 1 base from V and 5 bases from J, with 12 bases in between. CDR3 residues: CASSLPRGKETQYF. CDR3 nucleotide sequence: TGCGCCAGCAGCTTGCCCCGGGGCAAGGAGACCCAGTACTTC.